The 23 T cell receptor beta chains below come from one sample, sequenced in a study of blood T cell repertoires in COVID-19. Sequencing used immunoSEQ multiplex PCR; TCRdb keeps in-frame clones, though not all of them. The sample yields a few hundred thousand clones, approximately 82% seen once. Sequenced sample: PBMCs or T cells enriched from blood (not recorded which). The receptor set was obtained from a man aged 35-49 years who had been exposed to COVID-19.

This chain joins TRBV19 and TRBJ1-6; D is unresolved. There are 13 residues in the CDR3. V dropped 5 bases and J dropped 6 bases, with 8 bases sitting between them. Germline lookup yields CDR1 LNHDA and CDR2 SQIVND (reference sequence). Here the CDR3 DNA reads TGTGCCAGTAGTCGGGGAGTTAATTCACCCCTCCACTTT. Protein product: CASSRGVNSPLHF. Variable domain in full (rest from reference TRBV19 and TRBJ1-6): DGGITQSPKYLFRKEGQNVTLSCEQNLNHDAMYWYRQDPGQGLRLIYYSQIVNDFQKGDIAEGYSVSREKKESFPLTVTSAQKNPTAFYLCASSRGVNSPLHFGNGTRLTVT.

This clone has only a few counts. CDR3 sequence reads: CASSRGTNSYNEQFF. The CDR3 DNA is TGTGCCAGCTCGAGGGGGACAAACTCCTACAATGAGCAGTTCTTC. This chain joins TRBV18 and TRBJ2-1, with D maybe TRBD1 (6 bases). The germline V gene has CDR1 KGHSH and CDR2 LQKENI. CDR3 length: 15 amino acids. The V and J ends lost 6 bases and 0 bases respectively, with 12 bases between them.

In its sample, this clone was seen once. V and J are TRBV30 and TRBJ2-1, with 7 bases aligning to TRBD2. J gave up 7 bases and V 5 bases, and 11 bases lay outside the gene matches. This CDR3 region has 14 residues. Germline CDR1 GTSNPN, CDR2 SVGIG (reference sequence). CDR3 residues: CAWRSAGVINEQFF. The CDR3 coding sequence is TGTGCCTGGCGGTCGGCGGGAGTGATAAATGAGCAGTTCTTC. The whole variable domain, remainder taken from reference TRBV30 and TRBJ2-1, is SQTIHQWPATLVQPVGSPLSLECTVEGTSNPNLYWYRQAAGRGLQLLFYSVGIGQISSEVPQNLSASRPQDRQFILSSKKLLLSDSGFYLCAWRSAGVINEQFFGPGTRLTVL.

This clone has more than one count but fewer than ten. The chain carries TRBV4-1 and TRBJ1-1; perhaps TRBD1 as D (5 bases). Looked up from germline, CDR1 is MGHRA and CDR2 is YSYEKL. Deletions cut 2 bases from V and 11 bases from J, with 12 bases between. The CDR3 runs 12 residues. CDR3 bases: TGCGCCAGCAGCCAAATCAGGGCGCAGGCTTTCTTT. It encodes CASSQIRAQAFF.

The J gene is TRBJ1-5, the V gene TRBV29-1; 7 bases line up with TRBD1. Germline V gene data show CDR1 as SQVTM and CDR2 as ANQGSEA. V lost 6 bases and J lost 3; bases outside the gene matches: 5. The CDR3 runs 13 residues. CDR3: CSVETGLNQPQHF. The CDR3 DNA reads TGCAGCGTGGAGACAGGGCTCAATCAGCCCCAGCATTTT.

The rearrangement uses TRBV11-3 and TRBJ2-4; 10 positions agree with TRBD1. The CDR3 extends over 18 amino acids. Germline V gene lookup returns CDR1 SGHNT and CDR2 YENEEA. V shed 4 bases and J 0 bases; nucleotides not matched to a gene: 9. CDR3 loop: CASSSRDRGLLAKNIQYF. Written as DNA, the CDR3 is TGTGCCAGCAGCTCCCGGGACAGGGGCCTACTAGCCAAAAACATTCAGTACTTC.

The chain couples TRBV19 to TRBJ2-1; no firm D call. The V and J ends lost 3 bases and 8 bases respectively, with 11 bases between them. CDR1 is LNHDA, CDR2 SQIVND, per germline (reference sequence). This CDR3 spans 13 amino acids. The CDR3: CASSISGLDEQFF. The CDR3 DNA sequence: TGTGCCAGTAGTATCAGTGGGCTTGATGAGCAGTTCTTC. The variable domain in full, completed from reference TRBV19 and TRBJ2-1, reads DGGITQSPKYLFRKEGQNVTLSCEQNLNHDAMYWYRQDPGQGLRLIYYSQIVNDFQKGDIAEGYSVSREKKESFPLTVTSAQKNPTAFYLCASSISGLDEQFFGPGTRLTVL.

This clone has only one observation. The chain carries TRBV5-6 and TRBJ2-1, with D perhaps TRBD2 (5 bases). The CDR3 consists of 14 residues. CDR1 is SGHDT, CDR2 YYEEEE, per germline. Deletions cut 6 bases from V and 2 bases from J, with 12 bases between. The CDR3 DNA reads TGTGCCAGCACCACCGGGGTCGCCTACAATGAGCAGTTCTTC. Translating it yields CASTTGVAYNEQFF.

For the CDR3, the DNA is TGTGCCAGCAGCCAAAACAACAGGGTTGGGAAGACCCAGTACTTC. This codes for CASSQNNRVGKTQYF. V usage is TRBV14 and J usage is TRBJ2-5, with a weak D call TRBD1 (6 bases). The V gene lost 2 bases and the J gene lost 6 bases, with 16 bases spanning the gap. CDR1 and CDR2 from the germline V gene are SGHDN and FVKESK. The CDR3 runs to 15 residues.

This chain connects TRBV11-2 to TRBJ2-2; D gene ambiguous. The CDR3 totals 15 residues. The V end lost 5 bases, the J end lost 7 bases, and 17 bases lay between the germline ends. Germline lookup yields CDR1 SGHAT and CDR2 FQNNGV. The CDR3 region is CASSPSRGLGGELFF. The DNA of the CDR3 is TGTGCCAGCAGCCCCAGCCGCGGTCTTGGCGGGGAGCTGTTTTTT.

This clone was counted a single time. The chain uses TRBV7-2 and TRBJ2-3, with a weak D call TRBD2 (6 bases). There are 14 residues in the CDR3. The V and J ends lost 0 bases and 4 bases respectively, with 8 bases between them. CDR1 and CDR2 from the germline V gene are SGHTA and FQGNSA. The chain's CDR3 is CASSLALAADTQYF. In nucleotides, the CDR3 is TGTGCCAGCAGCTTAGCACTAGCCGCAGATACGCAGTATTTT.

The genes are TRBV2 and TRBJ1-2; weak D call: TRBD1 (6 bases). Trimming shortened V by 3 bases and J by 3 bases, and 14 bases separated the two germline ends. This CDR3 is built from 15 residues. In germline, CDR1 is SNHLY, CDR2 FYNNEI. CDR3 sequence: CASSDQASGDYGYTF. The CDR3 bases are TGTGCCAGCAGTGATCAGGCCTCAGGGGACTATGGCTACACCTTC.

The chain employs TRBV6-1 and TRBJ2-7; 11 bases are a match to TRBD2. The trim removed 2 bases at V and 3 bases at J, leaving 3 bases unmatched. There are 15 residues in the CDR3. Per the germline V gene, CDR1 is MNHNS and CDR2 is SASEGT. CDR3: CASSELLAGDYEQYF. The CDR3 bases are TGTGCCAGCAGTGAACTACTAGCGGGGGACTACGAGCAGTACTTC.

Worth noting for this clone: One junction end does not reproduce the germline sequence, and a read error may be involved. This chain links TRBV2 with TRBJ2-3; D remains unclear. The germline V gene encodes CDR1 SNHLY and CDR2 FYNNEI. The CDR3 totals 13 residues. The CDR3 coding sequence is TGTGCGAGCACAACCGGAGGCACAGATACGCAGTATTTT. This codes for CASTTGGTDTQYF.

The CDR3 region has the DNA TGTGCCAGCAGTCCCTTAACTAGCGGGAGGTTGGCAATCTCCTACAATGAGCAGTTCTTC. As protein: CASSPLTSGRLAISYNEQFF. The chain couples TRBV27 to TRBJ2-1; 12 bases are shared with TRBD2. Germline V gene data show CDR1 as MNHEY and CDR2 as SMNVEV (reference sequence). The CDR3 covers 20 residues. Losses at the gene ends were 5 bases for V and 0 bases for J; bases not matched to a gene: 14.

The chain couples TRBV18 to TRBJ1-6, with D perhaps matching TRBD1 (6 bases). V lost 3 bases and J 2 bases, leaving 17 bases between the germline ends. The germline CDR1 and CDR2 sequences are KGHSH and LQKENI. The CDR3 extends over 18 amino acids. The chain's CDR3 is CASSPDRLGFPYNSPLHF. The CDR3 coding sequence is TGTGCCAGCTCACCCGACAGGCTCGGGTTCCCCTATAATTCACCCCTCCACTTT.

The gene calls are TRBV7-6 and TRBJ2-7; 13 bases match TRBD2. Unmatched junction bases numbered 14, after V lost 1 base and J lost 2 bases. CDR1 and CDR2 from the germline V gene are SGHVS and FNYEAQ. The CDR3 runs 20 residues. For the CDR3, the DNA is TGTGCCAGCAGCTTAGAATTATGGACTAGCGGGGGAAGAAGGACCTACGAGCAGTACTTC. Translating gives CASSLELWTSGGRRTYEQYF.

The V and J genes are TRBV5-1 and TRBJ1-1, with 12 bases that match TRBD1. The germline V gene has CDR1 SGHRS and CDR2 YFSETQ. Trimming cost V 0 bases and J 4 bases; bases outside gene matches: 13. The length of the CDR3 is 19 residues. CDR3 residues: CASSLGYVRDRGLGTEAFF. CDR3 DNA: TGCGCCAGCAGCTTGGGATACGTCCGGGACAGGGGGCTCGGCACTGAAGCTTTCTTT.

The gene calls are TRBV10-3 and TRBJ2-3; 10 bases line up with TRBD2. V was clipped by 4 bases and J by 4 bases; unmatched bases: 5. The germline gives CDR1 ENHRY, CDR2 SYGVKD. This CDR3 spans 15 amino acids. The CDR3 nucleotides read TGTGCCATCAGTGCTAGCGGGAGTACGTCAGATACGCAGTATTTT. Protein product: CAISASGSTSDTQYF.

This chain uses TRBV3-1 (or the pseudogene TRBV3-2) with TRBJ2-7, with TRBD2 matching 13 bases. Germline CDR1 LGHDT, CDR2 YNNKEL (reference sequence). Losses at the gene ends were 6 bases for V and 2 bases for J; bases not matched to a gene: 4. The CDR3 runs to 15 residues. The CDR3, as DNA: TGTGCCAGCAGACGACTAGCGGGAGGCCCCTACGAGCAGTACTTC. It codes for CASRRLAGGPYEQYF.

The J gene is TRBJ2-2, the V gene TRBV6-5; 8 bases match TRBD2. The CDR3 runs 15 residues. After removal of 6 bases from V and 7 bases from J, the junction contained 10 bases not matched to a gene. From germline, CDR1 is MNHEY and CDR2 SVGAGI. CDR3 nucleotide sequence: TGTGCCAGCAGGACGGGACTAGTTGTGAGCGGGGAGCTGTTTTTT. Translating gives CASRTGLVVSGELFF.

The chain combines TRBV9 with TRBJ2-5; no firm D call. This CDR3 has 15 residues. The V gene lost 0 bases and the J gene lost 5 bases, with 14 bases spanning the gap. Germline loops: CDR1 SGDLS, CDR2 YYNGEE. CDR3: CASSVGGSLRETQYF. Written as DNA, the CDR3 is TGTGCCAGCAGCGTAGGTGGTAGCTTAAGGGAGACCCAGTACTTC.

V gene TRBV18 combines with J gene TRBJ1-2; 12 bases agree with TRBD1. Per the germline V gene, CDR1 is KGHSH and CDR2 is LQKENI. With V trimmed by 0 bases and J by 6 bases, 2 bases remained unmatched. The CDR3 is 15 amino acids. The DNA for the CDR3 is TGTGCCAGCTCACCACCGGGACAGGGGGCGCATGGCTACACCTTC. Protein product: CASSPPGQGAHGYTF.